This entry lists 27 T cell receptor beta chains sequenced from one sample in a study of regulatory T cells in long-lasting Graves disease. Construction of TCR beta libraries relied on iRepertoire HTBI primers and on Arm-PCR targeting CDR3 regions. TCRdb independently ran MiXCR on the multiplex PCR reads; one entry per CDR3 protein. The repertoire holds roughly 320,000 distinct CDR3 sequences, over 15% seen once, with about 27% in the top ten. The time point: newly diagnosed GD, antithyroid drugs for less than 3 months. From RNA extracted from PBMCs, the TCR library was made. This sample also belongs to another study, concerning T cells in Graves' hyperthyroidism and ophthalmopathy.

This material consisted of peripheral blood mononuclear cells (PBMCs), taken at new diagnosis, from a patient treated with antithyroid drugs. These receptors came from a middle-aged man with Graves disease.

Comment on this clonotype: A much larger clone is a single base away; this may be a read error. This rearrangement joins TRBV19 to TRBJ2-3; TRBD1 is a possible D gene (7 bases). Germline V lookup: CDR1 LNHDA, CDR2 SQIVND (reference sequence). This CDR3 is 16 amino acids long. This CDR3 reads CGSQPLGRGVRDTQYF. DNA for the CDR3: TGTGGCAGCCAACCCCTTGGCAGGGGGGTTCGGGATACGCAGTATTTT. Full variable domain (outside the CDR3, taken from reference TRBV19 and TRBJ2-3): DGGITQSPKYLFRKEGQNVTLSCEQNLNHDAMYWYRQDPGQGLRLIYYSQIVNDFQKGDIAEGYSVSREKKESFPLTVTSAQKNPTAFYLCGSQPLGRGVRDTQYFGPGTRLTVL.

This clonotype was observed a few times. This chain joins TRBV6-5 and TRBJ2-7; the D is unclear. Germline CDR1 reads MNHEY; CDR2 reads SVGAGI. This CDR3 has 11 residues. V lost 2 bases, J lost 7 bases, and 6 bases lay in between. The DNA of the CDR3 is TGTGCCAGCAGTTACCGGGCGGAGCAGTACTTC. Translating it yields CASSYRAEQYF.

This clonotype was counted at least ten times. The gene calls are TRBV7-3 and TRBJ2-5, with D possibly matching TRBD1 (5 bases). Germline V CDR1 and CDR2: SGHTA, FQGTGA. The CDR3 is 15 amino acids. V shed 2 bases and J shed 1 base, with 11 bases lying between them. CDR3 sequence reads: CASSLSGAFQETQYF. The CDR3, as DNA: TGTGCCAGCAGCTTATCTGGGGCCTTCCAAGAGACCCAGTACTTC.

Turning to this clonotype: It differs at one base from a far larger clone, so likely a read error. This chain links TRBV7-9 with TRBJ2-7; a weak D match, TRBD2 (6 bases). There are 17 residues in the CDR3. Deletions cut 1 base from V and 2 bases from J, with 18 bases between. Germline CDR1 SEHNR, CDR2 FQNEAQ (reference sequence). The CDR3 nucleotides read TGTGCCAGCAGCTTAGGACTACGGGGGATTTGGGCCTACGAGCAGTACTTC. It codes for CASSLGLRGIWAYEQYF.

With respect to this clonotype: A much larger clone lies a single base off, so this may be a read error. The J gene is TRBJ1-5, the V gene TRBV6-2 or TRBV6-3; D might be TRBD1 (5 bases). V dropped 8 bases and J dropped 0 bases, with 23 bases sitting between them. CDR3 length: 18 amino acids. Germline V gene sequence: CDR1 MNHEY, CDR2 SVGEGT. CDR3 region: CASVGRHWGGGSNQPQHF. The CDR3 DNA is TGTGCCAGCGTGGGGCGACATTGGGGTGGTGGTAGCAATCAGCCCCAGCATTTT.

This clonotype was picked up a small number of times. The rearrangement links TRBV7-9 to TRBJ1-5; TRBD1 matches 7 bases. The CDR3 runs 14 residues. Germline CDR1 reads SEHNR; CDR2 reads FQNEAQ (reference sequence). V dropped 5 bases and J dropped 11; count of bases not matched to a gene: 12. The CDR3 loop is CASSPGQSGSSQHF. The CDR3 coding sequence is TGTGCCAGCAGCCCGGGACAGTCCGGATCATCCCAGCATTTT. The variable domain in full, with the rest retrieved from reference TRBV7-9 and TRBJ1-5, is DTGVSQNPRHKITKRGQNVTFRCDPISEHNRLYWYRQTLGQGPEFLTYFQNEAQLEKSRLLSDRFSAERPKGSFSTLEIQRTEQGDSAMYLCASSPGQSGSSQHFGDGTRLSIL.

The V and J genes are TRBV9 and TRBJ2-5; the match to TRBD2 covers 13 bases. V trimming: 1 base; J trimming: 7 bases; junction bases outside the gene matches: 1. Germline V lookup: CDR1 SGDLS, CDR2 YYNGEE. This CDR3 has 14 amino acids. The CDR3 coding sequence is TGTGCCAGCAGCGTAACTAGCGGGGGGGGGACCCAGTACTTC. This codes for CASSVTSGGGTQYF.

This clonotype was picked up many times. The CDR3 DNA sequence: TGTGCCAGCAGCCAAGGAGGGGAACAGCCCCAGCATTTT. Protein product: CASSQGGEQPQHF. The rearrangement joins TRBV3-1 to TRBJ1-5; maybe TRBD1 (5 bases). The germline gives CDR1 LGHDT, CDR2 YNNKEL (reference sequence). The CDR3 spans 13 residues. The V end was cut by 1 base, the J end by 7 bases, with 8 bases between.

Many counts were recorded for this clonotype. The V call is TRBV20-1, the J call TRBJ2-1, with TRBD2 matching 11 bases. Looked up from germline, CDR1 is DFQATT and CDR2 is SNEGSKA (reference sequence). The V segment lost 3 bases and the J segment 3 bases; nucleotides outside the gene matches: 7. The CDR3 covers 16 residues. CDR3: CSASVWGTSGYNEQFF. DNA for the CDR3: TGCAGTGCTAGTGTCTGGGGGACTAGCGGCTACAATGAGCAGTTCTTC.

This clonotype was detected many times. At one end the junction does not follow the germline gene, possibly because of a read error. This chain uses TRBV5-1 with TRBJ1-2; 8 positions agree with TRBD1. This CDR3 has 13 amino acids. Germline V gene lookup returns CDR1 SGHRS and CDR2 YFSETQ. The CDR3 nucleotides are TGCGCCAGCAGCGCTACCGGACAGGGAGGGTTCAACTTC. Its translation is CASSATGQGGFNF.

This clonotype was seen a handful of times. The gene calls are TRBV6-1 and TRBJ2-1; tentatively, D is TRBD1 (5 bases). The V end lost 1 base, the J end lost 0 bases, and 10 bases lay between the germline ends. There are 16 residues in the CDR3. The germline gives CDR1 MNHNS, CDR2 SASEGT. CDR3 protein: CASSEDWGISYNEQFF. For the CDR3, the DNA is TGTGCCAGCAGTGAAGATTGGGGCATCTCCTACAATGAGCAGTTCTTC.

This clonotype came up many times. This chain links TRBV7-9 with TRBJ2-4; 8 bases agree with TRBD2. This CDR3 spans 15 amino acids. V was clipped by 5 bases and J by 7 bases; unmatched bases: 10. The germline CDR1 and CDR2 sequences are SEHNR and FQNEAQ (reference sequence). CDR3 sequence (DNA): TGTGCCAGCAGCACTCCAGCGGGGGCGACGAACATTCAGTACTTC. Protein sequence: CASSTPAGATNIQYF.

This clonotype has more than one count but fewer than ten. Sequence at one end of the junction differs from germline and may be a read error. The chain links TRBV7-7 to TRBJ2-2; 8 bases line up with TRBD2. Germline V gives CDR1 SSHAT, CDR2 FNYEAQ (reference sequence). The CDR3 spans 18 residues. The CDR3: CASSLNRAAGVNTGELFF. In nucleotides, the CDR3 is TGTGCTAGCAGCTTAAACCGGGCAGCGGGGGTCAACACCGGGGAGCTGTTTTTT.

Only a few counts were recorded for this clonotype. V gene TRBV12-3 or TRBV12-4 combines with J gene TRBJ2-5; the D is unclear. V lost 2 bases and J lost 0, with 7 bases in between. This CDR3 comprises 14 residues. CDR3 residues: CASSLTYDQETQYF. DNA of the CDR3: TGTGCCAGCAGTTTAACTTACGACCAAGAGACCCAGTACTTC.

The chain uses TRBV30 and TRBJ1-2; the match to TRBD1 covers 7 bases. The CDR3 is 14 residues long. V was clipped by 2 bases and J by 4 bases; unmatched bases: 7. Germline assignment: CDR1 GTSNPN and CDR2 SVGIG (reference sequence). The CDR3 spells CAWSTPGQFYGYTF. Written as DNA, the CDR3 is TGTGCCTGGAGTACCCCGGGACAGTTCTATGGCTACACCTTC.

Ten or more counts support this clonotype. The chain combines TRBV9 with TRBJ2-7; possibly TRBD1 for D (6 bases). The CDR3 is made up of 13 amino acids. In germline, CDR1 is SGDLS, CDR2 YYNGEE. The V gene lost 2 bases and the J gene lost 0 bases, with 6 bases spanning the gap. The CDR3 reads CASSVDSSYEQYF. CDR3 nucleotides: TGTGCCAGCAGCGTGGACAGCTCCTACGAGCAGTACTTC. Looking up the rest from reference TRBV9 and TRBJ2-7 gives the full variable domain: DSGVTQTPKHLITATGQRVTLRCSPRSGDLSVYWYQQSLDQGLQFLIQYYNGEERAKGNILERFSAQQFPDLHSELNLSSLELGDSALYFCASSVDSSYEQYFGPGTRLTVT.

This clonotype was found many times. The chain carries TRBV12-3 or TRBV12-4 and TRBJ2-5; tentatively, D is TRBD2 (5 bases). The CDR3 extends over 11 amino acids. V lost 5 bases and J lost 7, with 8 bases in between. CDR3 nucleotides: TGTGCCAGCAGTCTACTAGGGACCCAGTACTTC. Protein: CASSLLGTQYF.

Points on this clonotype: With a far larger clone one base away, a read error is the likely cause. The V call is TRBV9, the J call TRBJ2-3; 7 bases fit TRBD1. Germline V gene lookup returns CDR1 SGDLS and CDR2 YYNGEE. The CDR3 is 16 amino acids. CDR3 protein: CASSEATGYVTDAQYF. The CDR3 bases are TGTGCCAGCAGTGAAGCGACAGGGTACGTCACAGATGCGCAGTATTTT. The full variable domain, its missing parts supplied by reference TRBV9 and TRBJ2-3, is DSGVTQTPKHLITATGQRVTLRCSPRSGDLSVYWYQQSLDQGLQFLIQYYNGEERAKGNILERFSAQQFPDLHSELNLSSLELGDSALYFCASSEATGYVTDAQYFGPGTRLTVL.

This chain links TRBV5-1 with TRBJ1-6, with 9 bases matching TRBD1. The CDR3 consists of 15 residues. Germline assignment: CDR1 SGHRS and CDR2 YFSETQ. With V trimmed by 2 bases and J by 9 bases, 6 bases remained unmatched. Here the CDR3 DNA reads TGCGCCAGCAGCTTTTTCGGACAGGGGACTTCACCCCTCCACTTT. Protein: CASSFFGQGTSPLHF.

This clonotype appeared many times. V and J are TRBV10-3 and TRBJ2-5; 8 bases match TRBD2. The CDR3 sequence is 14 residues long. V lost 4 bases to trimming and J lost 3 bases; unmatched junction nucleotides: 4. The germline CDR1 and CDR2 sequences are ENHRY and SYGVKD. The CDR3 bases are TGTGCCATCAGTGCGAGTAGCGGGGAAGAGACCCAGTACTTC. The encoded protein is CAISASSGEETQYF.

Notes on this clonotype: Being one base from a much bigger clone, this may be a read error. The gene calls are TRBV12-3 or TRBV12-4 and TRBJ2-3, with TRBD2 matching over 9 bases. The CDR3 has 17 residues. The CDR3 DNA sequence: TGTGCCAGCAGATCCTCGGGCGGGGGGGCTGGGACAGATACGCGGTATTTT. It is translated as CASRSSGGGAGTDTRYF.

At least ten counts were recorded for this clonotype. The V gene is TRBV20-1, the J gene TRBJ2-7, with 9 bases identical to TRBD1. The germline gives CDR1 DFQATT, CDR2 SNEGSKA (reference sequence). There are 14 residues in the CDR3. V trimming: 3 bases; J trimming: 7 bases; junction bases outside the gene matches: 10. DNA for the CDR3: TGCAGTGCTAGCTCCGGGACAGGGTTGCGAGAGCAGTACTTC. Translating gives CSASSGTGLREQYF.

The chain links TRBV5-5 to TRBJ2-5; D is possibly TRBD1 (5 bases). V was pared by 4 bases and J by 2 bases, with 12 bases between. This CDR3 contains 14 residues. Germline values: CDR1 SGHKS, CDR2 YYEKEE (reference sequence). This CDR3 reads CASSQTALQETQYF. The CDR3 bases are TGTGCCAGCAGCCAGACAGCGTTACAAGAGACCCAGTACTTC.

Ten or more counts support this clonotype. The chain couples TRBV28 to TRBJ2-2; 7 bases fit TRBD1. Per germline, CDR1 MDHEN and CDR2 SYDVKM. The V and J ends lost 3 bases and 5 bases, in that order; junction bases with no gene match: 3. The CDR3 runs to 14 residues. This CDR3 reads CASSFTGETGELFF. In DNA, the CDR3 is TGTGCCAGCAGTTTCACAGGGGAAACCGGGGAGCTGTTTTTT.

The table lists this clonotype with a count of one. It differs at one base from a far larger clone, so likely a read error. The DNA of the CDR3 is TGTGCCAGCAGCTTGGCTAGGGTCCACGGCAATGAGCAGTTCTTC. It yields the protein CASSLARVHGNEQFF. The chain joins TRBV5-1 to TRBJ2-1; the D is unclear. This CDR3 region has 15 residues. The germline CDR1 and CDR2 sequences are SGHRS and YFSETQ.

Worth noting for this clonotype: This clone may be a read error of a much larger clone one base away. The CDR3 here is CASSEPQETQYF. The CDR3 bases are TGTGCCAGCAGTGAGCCTCAAGAGACCCAGTACTTC. V usage is TRBV2 and J usage is TRBJ2-1; D is unresolved. The J call may be incorrect, as the DNA end agrees better with TRBJ2-5. The germline V gene has CDR1 SNHLY and CDR2 FYNNEI. The CDR3 length is 12 residues.

This clonotype was recorded many times. The chain recombines TRBV2 with TRBJ2-2, with D unresolved. Germline CDR1 and CDR2: SNHLY and FYNNEI. The CDR3 is made up of 12 amino acids. Trimming stripped 7 bases from V and 5 bases from J, with 8 bases between. CDR3 bases: TGTGCCAGCAAGCGAGAGACCGGGGAGCTGTTTTTT. It translates to CASKRETGELFF.